The present entry profiles one T cell receptor beta chain with its context. Its antigen is not identified. This sample is part of a study of T cell repertoires in cytomegalovirus infection. Findings and limits, study-wide: Clonotype analysis showed dominance of the ex vivo response by HLA-C-restricted CMV-specific TCR beta clonotypes. Identification of carriers of CMV plus the relevant HLA was performed using cumulative public TCR beta family frequency.

TCRdb itself ran the reads through MiXCR, one entry per CDR3 protein. The sample lists some 590,000 distinct CDR3 sequences; 40% were seen once. The receptor was derived from a human donor in good health (CMV status not recorded). Some clones in this sample may be carry-over from other donors' samples. The sample consisted of cultured PBMCs, taken from culture after CMV antigen stimulation.

CDR3 amino acids: CASTLTGSVVEQYF. The DNA for the CDR3 is TGTGCCAGCACTCTGACAGGCTCAGTTGTCGAGCAGTACTTC. V gene TRBV2 combines with J gene TRBJ2-7; weak D call: TRBD1 (6 bases). The CDR3 totals 14 residues. Trimming removed 7 bases at V and 6 bases at J, with 19 bases between. The germline CDR1 and CDR2 sequences are SNHLY and FYNNEI.